Listed below are T cell receptor beta chains from one sample, sequenced in a study of control samples from healthy donors and cancer patients. The assay was immunoSEQ multiplex PCR, and TCRdb's table has in-frame clones only and misses some. The data contain 120,000 or so clones, around 87% of them singletons. The specimen sequenced was blood. These receptor sequences come from a man aged 60 to 69 in good health. The CDR3 runs from the conserved cysteine through the conserved F or W.

TRBV7-2 CASSLEFSGPTYEQYF
TRBV18 CASSPSGSSYEQYF
TRBV7-8 CASSLGAGMYSNQPQHF
TRBV3-1/TRBV3-2 CASSPSGWGEGKPQHF
TRBV18 CASSRQGFNEKLFF
TRBV19 CASSTGGGQPQHF
TRBV7-2 CASGQADSTDTQYF
TRBV11-1 CASSLQAGANVLTF
TRBV10-3 CAIGPSSGANVLTF
TRBV9 CASSVDGTAYNEQFF